The 13 T cell receptor beta chains below all came from one sample that was sequenced in a study of cytomegalovirus exposure and HLA in healthy donors. Only in-frame clones appear in the TCRdb table, and some are missing; sequencing was by immunoSEQ multiplex PCR. The profile shows 75,000 to 90,000 clones, over 85% of them singletons. The sequencing sample was made of PBMCs. The receptors originated from a woman under 30 in good health and CMV-seronegative.

The CDR3 here is CASRNRGRGGGYTF. CDR3 coding DNA: TGTGCCAGTAGGAACAGGGGGCGCGGAGGTGGCTACACCTTC. V usage is TRBV19 and J usage is TRBJ1-2; 9 bases match TRBD1. Germline V gene data show CDR1 as LNHDA and CDR2 as SQIVND (reference sequence). The J segment lost 7 bases and the V segment lost 6 bases, leaving 9 bases of the junction unmatched. The CDR3 covers 14 residues.

This chain joins TRBV7-6 and TRBJ2-3, with D tentatively TRBD1 (6 bases). Trimming took off 2 bases at V and 2 bases at J, with 11 bases between the two ends. Germline CDR1 is SGHVS and CDR2 is FNYEAQ. This CDR3 region has 15 residues. The CDR3 DNA reads as TGTGCCAGCAGCTTATGGCAGGGGATCACAGATACGCAGTATTTT. It is translated as CASSLWQGITDTQYF.

This chain links TRBV11-3 with TRBJ1-1, with D possibly matching TRBD1 (5 bases). Germline V gene lookup returns CDR1 SGHNT and CDR2 YENEEA. V dropped 4 bases and J dropped 5 bases, with 8 bases sitting between them. CDR3 length: 12 amino acids. DNA of the CDR3: TGTGCCAGCAGCTCGCGGGGGACTGAAGCTTTCTTT. It specifies CASSSRGTEAFF.

In DNA form, the CDR3 reads TGTGCCATCAGACCAGGGGTCGGGAACTCCTACGAGCAGTACTTC. This sequence encodes CAIRPGVGNSYEQYF. The chain combines TRBV10-3 with TRBJ2-7, with TRBD1 as a possible D gene (6 bases). From germline, CDR1 is ENHRY and CDR2 SYGVKD. The CDR3 runs to 15 residues. Trimming left V 6 bases short and J 0 bases short, with 15 bases between.

V and J are TRBV10-3 and TRBJ2-7; D might be TRBD2 (5 bases). Germline values: CDR1 ENHRY, CDR2 SYGVKD. V lost 6 bases, J lost 4 bases, and 10 bases lay in between. The CDR3 totals 12 residues. The CDR3 loop reads CAISNSGYEQYF. The CDR3 DNA is TGTGCCATCAGCAACAGCGGATACGAGCAGTACTTC.

The J gene is TRBJ1-3, the V gene TRBV30; 7 bases are a match to TRBD1. Germline assignment: CDR1 GTSNPN and CDR2 SVGIG (reference sequence). This CDR3 region has 12 residues. This CDR3 reads CGRGVSGNTIYF. The CDR3 bases are TGTGGCAGGGGGGTCTCTGGAAACACCATATATTTT.

This clone was picked up a small number of times. V usage is TRBV4-3 and J usage is TRBJ2-2; D remains unclear. Per the germline V gene, CDR1 is LGHNA and CDR2 is YSLEER. The length of the CDR3 is 16 residues. The V end lost 1 base, the J end lost 1 base, and 10 bases lay between the germline ends. The CDR3, as DNA: TGCGCCAGCAGCCAAGTTGCGAACTTGAACACCGGGGAGCTGTTTTTT. Translated: CASSQVANLNTGELFF.

V and J are TRBV4-1 and TRBJ1-2; D possibly corresponds to TRBD1 (5 bases). Germline values: CDR1 MGHRA, CDR2 YSYEKL. V gave up 2 bases and J gave up 10 bases, with 29 bases separating them. The CDR3 extends over 18 amino acids. The CDR3 DNA is TGCGCCAGCAGCCAAAGACAGTTAGGGGAGGGACGGATTTATAACTACACCTTC. It specifies CASSQRQLGEGRIYNYTF.

This clone was found once. The rearrangement joins TRBV4-3 to TRBJ2-1; 7 bases align to TRBD1. Germline V gene data show CDR1 as LGHNA and CDR2 as YSLEER. The CDR3 totals 15 residues. With V trimmed by 3 bases and J by 0 bases, 2 bases remained unmatched. The CDR3 nucleotides read TGCGCCAGCAGCCATCGACAGGGCTCCTACAATGAGCAGTTCTTC. Protein: CASSHRQGSYNEQFF.

The chain combines TRBV4-3 with TRBJ1-5; 10 bases align to TRBD1. V shed 3 bases, J shed 7 bases, and the junction held 12 bases outside the gene matches. Per germline, CDR1 LGHNA and CDR2 YSLEER. This CDR3 is 17 amino acids long. The CDR3 DNA is TGCGCCAGCAGCCACGGGACAGGGGCAGGGTATGGCCAGCCCCAGCATTTT. It translates to CASSHGTGAGYGQPQHF.

This chain connects TRBV11-2 to TRBJ1-2; 7 bases are shared with TRBD1. The CDR3 spans 12 residues. Germline V gene data show CDR1 as SGHAT and CDR2 as FQNNGV. V dropped 3 bases and J dropped 6; count of bases not matched to a gene: 1. CDR3 in amino acids: CASSFTGDGYTF. CDR3 DNA sequence: TGTGCCAGCAGCTTTACAGGGGATGGCTACACCTTC.

The chain couples TRBV7-8 to TRBJ2-3; 8 positions match TRBD2. Germline CDR1 SGHVS, CDR2 FQNEAQ. V was clipped by 7 bases and J by 0 bases; unmatched bases: 3. The CDR3 totals 14 residues. DNA for the CDR3: TGTGCCAGCAACCGACTAGCGAGCACAGATACGCAGTATTTT. Protein sequence: CASNRLASTDTQYF.

This chain connects TRBV18 to TRBJ2-7; 9 bases match TRBD1. The CDR3 is 17 residues long. The V gene end was trimmed by 3 bases and the J gene end by 0 bases; junction bases not matched to a gene: 9. Germline V gene sequence: CDR1 KGHSH, CDR2 LQKENI. The CDR3 DNA sequence: TGTGCCAGCTCACCCGGGACAGGGCCTTTGAGCTCCTACGAGCAGTACTTC. Protein product: CASSPGTGPLSSYEQYF.